The next 17 T cell receptor beta chains were all read from a single sample in a study of T cells expressing NK-cell markers. TCRdb processed the 5' RACE reads again and assigns one entry to each CDR3 protein, with no DNA. The specimen's table records some 600,000 distinct CDR3 sequences. The sample comprised blood T cells: a sorted CD56 or NKG2C T cell subset, CD4+ or CD8+ T cells, or bulk PBMC T cells (not recorded which). The origin of the receptors is a man between 18 and 35 years old in good health.

This chain joins TRBV20-1 and TRBJ1-4. CDR1 is DFQATT, CDR2 SNEGSKA, per germline (reference sequence). The CDR3 runs to 15 residues. CDR3: CSARAKDQPTEKLFF.

The CDR3 here is CSAGGVNQPQHF. The chain uses TRBV20-1 and TRBJ1-5. CDR1 and CDR2 from the germline V gene are DFQATT and SNEGSKA (reference sequence). The length of the CDR3 is 12 residues.

This chain joins TRBV7-9 and TRBJ2-1. The CDR3 contains 13 residues. Germline CDR1 reads SEHNR; CDR2 reads FQNEAQ (reference sequence). The CDR3 sequence: CASSAGKENEQFF.

The genes are TRBV9 and TRBJ1-2. CDR1 SGDLS and CDR2 YYNGEE come from the germline V gene. CDR3 length: 14 amino acids. CDR3: CASSPEEGVRGYTF.

The chain combines TRBV12-3 or TRBV12-4 with TRBJ1-2. The CDR3 loop spans 13 amino acids. The CDR3 loop is CASSFDVSYGYTF.

This sequence joins TRBV7-9 and TRBJ1-1; the TCRdb D gene call, TRBD1, has no DNA to confirm it. The CDR3 is 16 residues long. CDR1 is SEHNR, CDR2 FQNEAQ, per germline (reference sequence). CDR3 region: CASSLDTGAGNTEAFF.

CDR3 amino acids: CATQGLAGMQFF. The chain has TRBV6-5 and TRBJ2-1; the TCRdb call, TRBD2, lacks DNA for checking. Germline V gene sequence: CDR1 MNHEY, CDR2 SVGAGI. CDR3 size: 12 residues.

The CDR3 loop is CASSLEAQDEQFF. This chain uses TRBV5-4 with TRBJ2-1; there is no DNA to check the TCRdb D call of TRBD1. In germline, CDR1 is SGHNT, CDR2 YYREEE (reference sequence). The CDR3 consists of 13 residues.

The J gene is TRBJ1-2, the V gene TRBV7-9. Germline V lookup: CDR1 SEHNR, CDR2 FQNEAQ (reference sequence). This CDR3 has 14 amino acids. CDR3 in amino acids: CASSLATENNGYTF.

The chain recombines TRBV3-1 with TRBJ2-1. The germline gives CDR1 LGHDT, CDR2 YNNKEL (reference sequence). CDR3 length equals 13 residues. CDR3 amino acids: CASMVGGSSEQFF.

This rearrangement joins TRBV7-6 to TRBJ1-4; TCRdb indicates TRBD1, and absent DNA this call remains unverified. Germline-derived CDR1 and CDR2 are SGHVS and FNYEAQ. CDR3 length: 13 residues. CDR3 region: CASSFPEAEKLFF. The full variable domain, its missing parts supplied by reference TRBV7-6 and TRBJ1-4, is GAGVSQSPRYKVTKRGQDVALRCDPISGHVSLYWYRQALGQGPEFLTYFNYEAQQDKSGLPNDRFSAERPEGSISTLTIQRTEQRDSAMYRCASSFPEAEKLFFGSGTQLSVL.

V gene TRBV20-1 combines with J gene TRBJ2-3; TCRdb picks TRBD2, but there is no DNA to check that call. Per the germline V gene, CDR1 is DFQATT and CDR2 is SNEGSKA (reference sequence). The CDR3 spans 16 residues. CDR3 in amino acids: CSARGLAGAYYDTQYF.

The CDR3 is CASSIEREHTDTQYF. The chain carries TRBV5-1 and TRBJ2-3; TCRdb's D call, TRBD2, is unchecked because there is no DNA. CDR3 length: 15 amino acids. Germline V gives CDR1 SGHRS, CDR2 YFSETQ.

The chain couples TRBV12-3 or TRBV12-4 to TRBJ1-4; the D gene TCRdb calls, TRBD1, cannot be checked with no DNA. The CDR3 sequence is 14 residues long. CDR3: CASSFSGGNEKLFF.

This chain links TRBV27 with TRBJ2-2; the TCRdb call, TRBD2, lacks DNA for checking. The CDR3 length is 15 residues. The germline V gene encodes CDR1 MNHEY and CDR2 SMNVEV (reference sequence). This CDR3 reads CASSQKTSSTGELFF.

This chain connects TRBV5-1 to TRBJ2-1; TCRdb indicates TRBD1, and absent DNA this call remains unverified. This CDR3 contains 15 residues. The germline V gene encodes CDR1 SGHRS and CDR2 YFSETQ. CDR3 sequence: CASSSGGGTYNEQFF.

The chain uses TRBV6-1 and TRBJ2-7; the TCRdb D gene call, TRBD1, has no DNA to confirm it. CDR1 and CDR2 (germline): MNHNS, SASEGT. CDR3 length equals 16 residues. The CDR3 region is CASSPRPDRSSYEQYF.